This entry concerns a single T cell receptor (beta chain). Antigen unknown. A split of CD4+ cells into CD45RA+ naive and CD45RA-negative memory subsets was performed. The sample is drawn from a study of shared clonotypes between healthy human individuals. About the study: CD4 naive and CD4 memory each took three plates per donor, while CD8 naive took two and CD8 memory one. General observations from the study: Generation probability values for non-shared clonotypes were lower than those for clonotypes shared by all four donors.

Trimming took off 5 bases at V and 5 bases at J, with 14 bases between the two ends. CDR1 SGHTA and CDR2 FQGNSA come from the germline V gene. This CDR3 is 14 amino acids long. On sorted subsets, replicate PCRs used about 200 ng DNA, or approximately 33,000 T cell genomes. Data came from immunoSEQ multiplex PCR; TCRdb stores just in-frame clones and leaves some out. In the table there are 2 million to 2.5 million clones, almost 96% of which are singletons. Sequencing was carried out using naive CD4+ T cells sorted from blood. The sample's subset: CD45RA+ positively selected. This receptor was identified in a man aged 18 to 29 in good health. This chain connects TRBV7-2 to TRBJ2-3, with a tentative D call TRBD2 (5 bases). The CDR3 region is CASSMATAGDTQYF. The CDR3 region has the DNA TGTGCCAGCAGCATGGCTACGGCGGGAGATACGCAGTATTTT.